The 12 T cell receptor beta chains in this list originate from one sample, sequenced in a study of post-analysis software for immune sequencing data. General observations from the study: A handful of TRBV segments were significantly more frequent in patients than in controls. TRBV5-6, TRBV5-1 and TRBV20-1 were among these segments.

The TCR beta cDNA libraries contained unique molecular identifiers. Using its own MiXCR run on the PCR reads, TCRdb lists one record per CDR3 protein. The sample shows around 710,000 distinct CDR3 sequences, 35% to 55% of them seen only once. These receptors' antigens are unknown. The sequencing sample was made of blood. All receptors come from a girl aged 10 to 17 with multiple sclerosis.

This chain connects TRBV29-1 to TRBJ2-1, with 11 bases identical to TRBD2. Germline loops: CDR1 SQVTM, CDR2 ANQGSEA. With V trimmed by 0 bases and J by 0 bases, 4 bases remained unmatched. The CDR3 spans 17 residues. For the CDR3, the DNA is TGCAGCGTTGAAGATCCGGGACTAGCGGCCTCCTACAATGAGCAGTTCTTC. This translates into CSVEDPGLAASYNEQFF.

This clonotype was found a few times. The rearrangement joins TRBV6-5 to TRBJ1-2; D is unresolved. The V end lost 0 bases, the J end lost 4 bases, and 6 bases lay between the germline ends. Germline CDR1 and CDR2: MNHEY and SVGAGI. The length of the CDR3 is 13 residues. CDR3 bases: TGTGCCAGCAGTTACTCCCAGTTCTATGGCTACACCTTC. Amino acids: CASSYSQFYGYTF.

There are a few counts of this clonotype. One junction end does not reproduce the germline sequence, and a read error may be involved. The genes are TRBV7-2 and TRBJ1-2; TRBD1 aligns across 9 bases. The CDR3 extends over 15 amino acids. Germline loops: CDR1 SGHTA, CDR2 FQGNSA. The CDR3 protein is CASSLESTGGHGYTF. CDR3 nucleotide sequence: TGTGCCAGTAGCTTAGAATCGACAGGGGGGCATGGCTACACCTTC.

The chain joins TRBV27 to TRBJ1-1; D perhaps matches TRBD1 (5 bases). V lost 8 bases to trimming and J lost 12 bases, with 28 bases between them. Germline CDR1 MNHEY, CDR2 SMNVEV (reference sequence). The length of the CDR3 is 15 residues. The CDR3 loop reads CASSGFEGLGWESFF. In nucleotides, the CDR3 is TGTGCCAGCTCAGGGTTTGAGGGACTTGGTTGGGAATCTTTCTTT.

V and J are TRBV20-1 and TRBJ2-1; 7 nucleotides align to TRBD2. V dropped 2 bases and J dropped 4; count of bases not matched to a gene: 11. Germline CDR1 and CDR2: DFQATT and SNEGSKA (reference sequence). The CDR3 contains 16 residues. DNA for the CDR3: TGCAGTGCTAGACCCAACCGGGACTACTTATACAATGAGCAGTTCTTC. Amino acids: CSARPNRDYLYNEQFF.

This clonotype was counted between two and nine times. V is TRBV28 and J is TRBJ2-3; D is unresolved. Germline V gene sequence: CDR1 MDHEN, CDR2 SYDVKM. The CDR3 runs to 13 residues. V dropped 8 bases and J dropped 2 bases, with 11 bases sitting between them. DNA for the CDR3: TGTGCCAGCCATGATTCTATCACAGATACGCAGTATTTT. Its translation is CASHDSITDTQYF.

The rearrangement links TRBV7-3 to TRBJ2-3, with TRBD1 as a possible D gene (5 bases). Trimming shortened V by 2 bases and J by 0 bases, and 12 bases separated the two germline ends. There are 16 residues in the CDR3. Germline V gene lookup returns CDR1 SGHTA and CDR2 FQGTGA. CDR3 amino acids: CASSLGDSSSTDTQYF. CDR3 nucleotides: TGTGCCAGCAGCTTAGGCGACAGCTCTAGCACAGATACGCAGTATTTT.

This rearrangement joins TRBV6-1 to TRBJ2-3; weak D call: TRBD1 (5 bases). The CDR3 loop spans 13 amino acids. With 11 bases removed from V and 5 bases from J, the gap between germline ends came to 17 bases. Germline V gene data show CDR1 as MNHNS and CDR2 as SASEGT. Written as DNA, the CDR3 is TGTGCCTCTTCCACTACAGGAGTAGATACGCAGTATTTT. Translation: CASSTTGVDTQYF.

This clonotype has a handful of counts. The chain combines TRBV7-6 with TRBJ2-5; 8 nucleotides line up with TRBD2. TRBJ2-7 explains the end of the DNA better; the J call may be wrong. This CDR3 comprises 16 residues. The germline V gene has CDR1 SGHVS and CDR2 FNYEAQ. The CDR3 sequence: CASSSPGTSRAYEQYF. DNA of the CDR3: TGTGCCAGCAGCAGTCCCGGGACTAGTAGGGCCTACGAGCAGTACTTC.

The chain uses TRBV5-1 and TRBJ2-5, with TRBD2 matching 7 bases. The ends lost 5 bases at V and 1 base at J; junction bases unmatched: 5. This CDR3 has 14 residues. Per germline, CDR1 SGHRS and CDR2 YFSETQ. This CDR3 is CASSKASGQETQYF. The CDR3 DNA sequence: TGCGCCAGCAGTAAGGCTAGCGGCCAAGAGACCCAGTACTTC. The full variable domain, rest sourced from reference TRBV5-1 and TRBJ2-5, is KAGVTQTPRYLIKTRGQQVTLSCSPISGHRSVSWYQQTPGQGLQFLFEYFSETQRNKGNFPGRFSGRQFSNSRSEMNVSTLELGDSALYLCASSKASGQETQYFGPGTRLLVL.

The chain recombines TRBV7-2 with TRBJ1-6; D call uncertain. V dropped 1 base and J dropped 10 bases, with 11 bases sitting between them. CDR3 length equals 14 residues. Germline values: CDR1 SGHTA, CDR2 FQGNSA. The CDR3 region is CASSLGARNSPLHF. CDR3 nucleotides: TGTGCCAGCAGCTTAGGGGCAAGAAACTCACCCCTCCACTTT.

The sample holds one count of this clonotype. The chain links TRBV13 to TRBJ1-4, with D possibly being TRBD1 (5 bases). Germline V CDR1 and CDR2: PRHDT, FYEKMQ (reference sequence). The CDR3 runs 15 residues. V was cut by 4 bases and J by 4 bases, with 13 bases left in between. CDR3 DNA: TGTGCCAGCAGCTCGAGGGGAGGTTATAATGAAAAACTGTTTTTT. Translated, it gives CASSSRGGYNEKLFF.